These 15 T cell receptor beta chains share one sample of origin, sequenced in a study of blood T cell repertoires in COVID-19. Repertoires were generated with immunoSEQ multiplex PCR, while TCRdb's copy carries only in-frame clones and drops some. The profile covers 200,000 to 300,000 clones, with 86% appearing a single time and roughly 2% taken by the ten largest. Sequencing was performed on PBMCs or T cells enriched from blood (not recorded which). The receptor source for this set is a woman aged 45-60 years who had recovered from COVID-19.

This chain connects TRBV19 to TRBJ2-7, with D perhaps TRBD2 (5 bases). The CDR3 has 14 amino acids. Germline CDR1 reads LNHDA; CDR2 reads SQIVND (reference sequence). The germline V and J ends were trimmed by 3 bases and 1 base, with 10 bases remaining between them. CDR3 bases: TGTGCCAGTAGTATGAGGGCCCAGTCCTACGAGCAGTACTTC. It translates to CASSMRAQSYEQYF.

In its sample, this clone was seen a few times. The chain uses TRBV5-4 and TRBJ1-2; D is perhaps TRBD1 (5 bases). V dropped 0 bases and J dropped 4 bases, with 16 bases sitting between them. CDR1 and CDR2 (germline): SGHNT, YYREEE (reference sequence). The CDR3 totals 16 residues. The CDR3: CASSLAHSAGGYGYTF. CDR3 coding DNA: TGTGCCAGCAGCTTGGCACATAGTGCGGGGGGCTATGGCTACACCTTC.

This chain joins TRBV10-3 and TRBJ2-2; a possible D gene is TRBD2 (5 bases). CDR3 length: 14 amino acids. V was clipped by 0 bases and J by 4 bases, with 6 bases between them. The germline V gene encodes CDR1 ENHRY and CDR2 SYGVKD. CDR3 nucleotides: TGTGCCATCAGTGAGTCTACTAGCACCGGGGAGCTGTTTTTT. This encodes CAISESTSTGELFF.

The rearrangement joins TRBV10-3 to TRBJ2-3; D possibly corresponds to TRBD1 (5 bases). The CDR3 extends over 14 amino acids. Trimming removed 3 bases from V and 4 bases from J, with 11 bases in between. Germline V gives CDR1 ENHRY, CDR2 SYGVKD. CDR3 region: CAISDGGAPDTQYF. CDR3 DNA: TGTGCCATCAGTGATGGTGGGGCCCCAGATACGCAGTATTTT.

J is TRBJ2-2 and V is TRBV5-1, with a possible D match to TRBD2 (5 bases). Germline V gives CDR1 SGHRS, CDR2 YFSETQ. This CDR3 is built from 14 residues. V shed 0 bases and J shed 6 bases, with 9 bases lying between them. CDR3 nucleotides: TGCGCCAGCAGCTTGGGGGGAGCTCCCGGGGAGCTGTTTTTT. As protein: CASSLGGAPGELFF.

The CDR3 sequence: CATSKGQSYGYTF. DNA of the CDR3: TGTGCCACCAGCAAAGGACAGAGCTATGGCTACACCTTC. The chain uses TRBV15 and TRBJ1-2, with D perhaps TRBD1 (6 bases). Trimming took 4 bases from V and 4 from J, leaving 10 bases between them. The CDR3 is 13 amino acids. Germline V gives CDR1 LNHNV, CDR2 YYDKDF (reference sequence).

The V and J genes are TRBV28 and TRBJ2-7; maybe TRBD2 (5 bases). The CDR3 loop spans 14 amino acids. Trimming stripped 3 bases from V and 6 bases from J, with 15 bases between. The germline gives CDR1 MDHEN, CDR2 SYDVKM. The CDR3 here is CASSFPAARAEQYF. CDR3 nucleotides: TGTGCCAGCAGTTTCCCCGCGGCGCGGGCCGAGCAGTACTTC.

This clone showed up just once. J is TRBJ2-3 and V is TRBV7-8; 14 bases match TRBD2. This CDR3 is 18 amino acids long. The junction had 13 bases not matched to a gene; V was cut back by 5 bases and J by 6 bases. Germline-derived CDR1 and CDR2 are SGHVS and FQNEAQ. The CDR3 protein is CASSRFSTSGGAGDTQYF. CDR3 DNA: TGTGCCAGCAGCCGCTTCTCGACTAGCGGGGGGGCCGGGGATACGCAGTATTTT.

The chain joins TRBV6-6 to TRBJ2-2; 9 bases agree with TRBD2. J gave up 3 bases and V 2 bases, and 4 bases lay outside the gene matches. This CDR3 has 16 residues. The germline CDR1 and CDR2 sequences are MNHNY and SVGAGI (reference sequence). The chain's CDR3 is CASSYASGEYTGELFF. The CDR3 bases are TGTGCCAGCAGTTACGCTAGCGGGGAATACACCGGGGAGCTGTTTTTT.

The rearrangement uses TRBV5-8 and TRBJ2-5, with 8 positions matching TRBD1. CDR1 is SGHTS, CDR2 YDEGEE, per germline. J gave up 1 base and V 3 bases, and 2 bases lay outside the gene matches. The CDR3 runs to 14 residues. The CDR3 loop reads CASSWGQAQETQYF. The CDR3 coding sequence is TGTGCCAGCAGCTGGGGACAGGCCCAAGAGACCCAGTACTTC.

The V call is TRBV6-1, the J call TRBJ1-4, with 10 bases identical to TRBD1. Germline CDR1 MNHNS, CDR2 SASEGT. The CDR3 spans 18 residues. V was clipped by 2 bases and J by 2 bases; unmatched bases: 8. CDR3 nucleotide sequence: TGTGCCAGCAGTGAATCAGCGGGACAGGGGTTTACTAATGAAAAACTGTTTTTT. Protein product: CASSESAGQGFTNEKLFF.

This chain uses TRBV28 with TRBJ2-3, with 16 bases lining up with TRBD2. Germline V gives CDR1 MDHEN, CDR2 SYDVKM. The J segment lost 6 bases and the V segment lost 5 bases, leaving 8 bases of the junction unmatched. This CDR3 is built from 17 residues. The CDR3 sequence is CASSPGLAGGPGDTQYF. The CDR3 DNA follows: TGTGCCAGCAGTCCGGGACTAGCGGGAGGGCCAGGGGATACGCAGTATTTT.

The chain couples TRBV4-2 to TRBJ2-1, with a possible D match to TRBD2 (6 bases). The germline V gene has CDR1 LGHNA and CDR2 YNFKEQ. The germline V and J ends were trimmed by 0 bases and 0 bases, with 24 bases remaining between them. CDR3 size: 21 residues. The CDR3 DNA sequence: TGTGCCAGCAGCCAAGATCCCGAGCGGGCGACCATCCGGTCCTCCTACAATGAGCAGTTCTTC. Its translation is CASSQDPERATIRSSYNEQFF.

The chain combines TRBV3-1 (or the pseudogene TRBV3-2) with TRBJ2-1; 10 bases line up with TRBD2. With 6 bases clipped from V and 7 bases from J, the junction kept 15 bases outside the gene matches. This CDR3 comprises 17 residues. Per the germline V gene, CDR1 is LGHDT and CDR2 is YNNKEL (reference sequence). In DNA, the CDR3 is TGTGCCAGCAGTCGTCGAACTCTAGCGGGAGTGGGTAATGAGCAGTTCTTC. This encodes CASSRRTLAGVGNEQFF.

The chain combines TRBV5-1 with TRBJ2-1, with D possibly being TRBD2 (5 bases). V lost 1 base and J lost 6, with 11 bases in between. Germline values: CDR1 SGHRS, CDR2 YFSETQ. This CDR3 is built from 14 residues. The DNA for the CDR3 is TGCGCCAGCAGCTTGTCGGGGTTGGGCAATGAGCAGTTCTTC. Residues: CASSLSGLGNEQFF.